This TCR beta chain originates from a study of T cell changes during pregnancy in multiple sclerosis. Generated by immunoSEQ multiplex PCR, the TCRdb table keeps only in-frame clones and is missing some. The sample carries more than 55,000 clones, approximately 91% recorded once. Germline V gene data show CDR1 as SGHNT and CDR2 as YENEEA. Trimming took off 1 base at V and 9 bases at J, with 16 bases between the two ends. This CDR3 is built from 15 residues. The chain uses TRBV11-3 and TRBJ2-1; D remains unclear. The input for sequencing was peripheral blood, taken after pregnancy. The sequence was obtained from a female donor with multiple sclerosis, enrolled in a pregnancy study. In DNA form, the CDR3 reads TGTGCCAGCAGCTTAGTCGTTAATGGGCTCAGTGAGCAGTTCTTC. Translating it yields CASSLVVNGLSEQFF.